The 21 T cell receptor beta chains given below trace back to one sample, sequenced in a study of cytomegalovirus exposure and HLA in healthy donors. It was with 60 Vbeta and 13 Jbeta primers that the PCR ran. Some clones are missing from TCRdb's copy, which holds only in-frame ones; the method was immunoSEQ multiplex PCR. The sample lists 130,000 or so clones; about 77% were seen once. Material for sequencing was PBMCs. These receptors all stem from a man aged 50-60 years in good health and CMV-seronegative.

This clone has more than one count but fewer than ten. This rearrangement joins TRBV19 to TRBJ2-1, with 12 bases fitting TRBD2. Germline CDR1 and CDR2: LNHDA and SQIVND (reference sequence). J was trimmed by 9 bases and V by 5 bases; bases with no gene match: 5. This CDR3 has 14 residues. Here the CDR3 DNA reads TGTGCCAGTAGTTCAAGGACTAGCGGGATTGAGCAGTTCTTC. Translated: CASSSRTSGIEQFF.

This chain links TRBV27 with TRBJ2-7; D possibly corresponds to TRBD2 (6 bases). Trimming left V 6 bases short and J 1 base short, with 16 bases between. The CDR3 is 15 residues long. Germline lookup yields CDR1 MNHEY and CDR2 SMNVEV (reference sequence). CDR3 in amino acids: CASRLVREESYEQYF. CDR3 sequence (DNA): TGTGCCAGCAGGCTTGTCAGGGAGGAGTCCTACGAGCAGTACTTC.

The chain employs TRBV5-6 and TRBJ1-5; D is unclear. Trimming cost V 1 base and J 6 bases, with 11 bases left between them. This CDR3 spans 14 amino acids. CDR1 is SGHDT and CDR2 is YYEEEE in the germline V gene. This CDR3 is CASSLKPTGQPQHF. Written as DNA, the CDR3 is TGTGCCAGCAGCTTGAAGCCCACTGGTCAGCCCCAGCATTTT.

The V and J genes are TRBV2 and TRBJ2-3; 9 nucleotides agree with TRBD1. Losses at the gene ends were 6 bases for V and 0 bases for J; bases not matched to a gene: 4. Germline V lookup: CDR1 SNHLY, CDR2 FYNNEI. The CDR3 consists of 15 residues. CDR3 in DNA: TGTGCCAGCAGGGGACAGGGTCTGAGCACAGATACGCAGTATTTT. Its protein is CASRGQGLSTDTQYF.

This chain joins TRBV9 and TRBJ2-5; 10 bases map to TRBD2. CDR1 is SGDLS, CDR2 YYNGEE, per germline. With 0 bases clipped from V and 5 bases from J, the junction kept 4 bases outside the gene matches. The length of the CDR3 is 15 residues. The CDR3 loop reads CASSVGASGSETQYF. Here the CDR3 DNA reads TGTGCCAGCAGCGTAGGGGCTAGCGGGAGTGAGACCCAGTACTTC.

J is TRBJ2-7 and V is TRBV6-1; D is undetermined. The CDR3 is made up of 12 amino acids. V dropped 8 bases and J dropped 6 bases, with 14 bases sitting between them. CDR1 and CDR2 (germline): MNHNS, SASEGT. The CDR3 DNA sequence: TGTGCCAGCTCCTCCCGTGTTTTCGAGCAGTACTTC. Its translation is CASSSRVFEQYF.

The chain couples TRBV27 to TRBJ1-2, with 9 bases lining up with TRBD1. Germline CDR1 and CDR2: MNHEY and SMNVEV (reference sequence). J gave up 4 bases and V 5 bases, and 2 bases lay outside the gene matches. The CDR3 is made up of 13 amino acids. CDR3 DNA: TGTGCCAGCAGTAGACAGGGGGGCTATGGCTACACCTTC. Translated, it gives CASSRQGGYGYTF.

As to this clone: Other DNA sequences in this specimen translate into the identical CDR3. The V call is TRBV28, the J call TRBJ2-7; no reliable D call. This CDR3 has 11 amino acids. Trimming took 4 bases from V and 2 from J, leaving 3 bases between them. Per the germline V gene, CDR1 is MDHEN and CDR2 is SYDVKM. CDR3 nucleotide sequence: TGTGCCAGCAGTTCCACCTACGAGCAGTACTTC. Its protein product is CASSSTYEQYF.

V usage is TRBV7-2 and J usage is TRBJ1-5, with 9 bases identical to TRBD1. The germline V gene has CDR1 SGHTA and CDR2 FQGNSA. This CDR3 comprises 16 residues. V gave up 5 bases and J gave up 6 bases; unmatched junction bases: 11. CDR3: CASSGGGQGLGQPQHF. The CDR3 DNA reads TGTGCCAGCAGCGGCGGGGGACAGGGACTGGGTCAGCCCCAGCATTTT.

This chain uses TRBV14 with TRBJ1-2, with D maybe TRBD1 (6 bases). This CDR3 spans 16 amino acids. Trimming left V 1 base short and J 8 bases short, with 20 bases between. Germline values: CDR1 SGHDN, CDR2 FVKESK. CDR3 protein: CASSQVTGSSKLGYTF. The CDR3 nucleotides read TGTGCCAGCAGCCAAGTGACAGGTTCTTCGAAGCTAGGCTACACCTTC.

V gene TRBV20-1 combines with J gene TRBJ1-2; 8 bases agree with TRBD1. CDR1 and CDR2 (germline): DFQATT, SNEGSKA (reference sequence). The CDR3 is made up of 11 amino acids. V gave up 4 bases and J gave up 10 bases; unmatched junction bases: 5. CDR3: CSAKGTGPYTF. CDR3 nucleotide sequence: TGCAGTGCTAAAGGGACAGGACCCTACACCTTC.

The chain couples TRBV5-1 to TRBJ1-4, with 7 bases identical to TRBD1. Germline loops: CDR1 SGHRS, CDR2 YFSETQ. CDR3 length: 15 amino acids. Trimming took 4 bases from V and 8 from J; bases not matched to a gene: 11. CDR3 sequence reads: CASSLQTGTGEKLFF. CDR3 sequence (DNA): TGCGCCAGCAGCCTCCAGACAGGGACGGGGGAAAAACTGTTTTTT.

The chain uses TRBV11-2 and TRBJ2-2; 7 bases fit TRBD1. The V gene end was trimmed by 1 base and the J gene end by 5 bases; junction bases not matched to a gene: 7. Per the germline V gene, CDR1 is SGHAT and CDR2 is FQNNGV. CDR3 size: 16 residues. CDR3 nucleotide sequence: TGTGCCAGCAGCTTAGCTTCAGGGGGTTGGACCGGGGAGCTGTTTTTT. It specifies CASSLASGGWTGELFF.

The V call is TRBV5-1, the J call TRBJ2-7, with 11 bases identical to TRBD2. Germline V gives CDR1 SGHRS, CDR2 YFSETQ. J gave up 3 bases and V 3 bases, and 2 bases lay outside the gene matches. The CDR3 runs 14 residues. The CDR3 DNA sequence: TGCGCCAGCAGCTACGGGACTAGCGGCTACGAGCAGTACTTC. This translates into CASSYGTSGYEQYF.

The chain uses TRBV5-1 and TRBJ2-3, with 9 bases that match TRBD2. J was trimmed by 0 bases and V by 3 bases; bases with no gene match: 2. This CDR3 spans 15 amino acids. Germline V gene sequence: CDR1 SGHRS, CDR2 YFSETQ. CDR3 in amino acids: CASSWTSVSTDTQYF. The CDR3 region has the DNA TGCGCCAGCAGCTGGACTAGCGTTAGCACAGATACGCAGTATTTT.

J is TRBJ1-2 and V is TRBV14; 8 positions match TRBD1. The CDR3 loop spans 15 amino acids. Germline V lookup: CDR1 SGHDN, CDR2 FVKESK. With V trimmed by 1 base and J by 2 bases, 3 bases remained unmatched. In nucleotides, the CDR3 is TGTGCCAGCAGCCAAGGACAGGGGAGGAACTATGGCTACACCTTC. Protein: CASSQGQGRNYGYTF.

This clone was detected a few times. J is TRBJ2-2 and V is TRBV4-3; a possible D gene is TRBD2 (5 bases). The CDR3 is 14 residues long. The V end was cut by 4 bases, the J end by 1 base, with 7 bases between. Germline-derived CDR1 and CDR2 are LGHNA and YSLEER. The CDR3 loop is CASSRTRNTGELFF. The DNA of the CDR3 is TGCGCCAGCAGCCGGACTCGGAACACCGGGGAGCTGTTTTTT.

This clone was observed once. The chain joins TRBV7-9 to TRBJ2-7; TRBD2 is a possible D gene (5 bases). V was clipped by 3 bases and J by 6 bases, with 9 bases between them. Germline CDR1 reads SEHNR; CDR2 reads FQNEAQ (reference sequence). This CDR3 contains 12 residues. CDR3 bases: TGTGCCAGCAGCTTCGGGGAAAGCGAGCAGTACTTC. As protein: CASSFGESEQYF. Full variable domain (missing parts from reference TRBV7-9 and TRBJ2-7): DTGVSQNPRHKITKRGQNVTFRCDPISEHNRLYWYRQTLGQGPEFLTYFQNEAQLEKSRLLSDRFSAERPKGSFSTLEIQRTEQGDSAMYLCASSFGESEQYFGPGTRLTVT.

The gene calls are TRBV25-1 and TRBJ2-1; D ambiguous. This CDR3 has 16 amino acids. Germline CDR1 is MGHDK and CDR2 is SYGVNS. The V gene lost 4 bases and the J gene lost 4 bases, with 17 bases spanning the gap. CDR3 DNA sequence: TGTGCCAGCAGTGCCCCCTCTGACAACCATTACAATGAGCAGTTCTTC. As protein: CASSAPSDNHYNEQFF.

Of note for this clone: Other DNA sequences in this specimen translate into the identical CDR3. The chain is built from TRBV7-9 and TRBJ2-3; TRBD2 aligns across 7 bases. Germline loops: CDR1 SEHNR, CDR2 FQNEAQ (reference sequence). Trimming cost V 4 bases and J 0 bases; bases outside gene matches: 7. The CDR3 length is 16 residues. For the CDR3, the DNA is TGTGCCAGCAGCTCCACTAGCGCTCCTAGCACAGATACGCAGTATTTT. Encoded protein: CASSSTSAPSTDTQYF.

The rearrangement joins TRBV7-2 to TRBJ1-1, with 7 bases identical to TRBD1. Trimming cost V 5 bases and J 1 base; bases outside gene matches: 7. The germline V gene encodes CDR1 SGHTA and CDR2 FQGNSA. This CDR3 has 15 amino acids. CDR3: CASSPRDRQNTEAFF. The DNA of the CDR3 is TGTGCCAGCAGCCCTAGGGACAGACAGAACACTGAAGCTTTCTTT.